The rows below give T cell receptor beta chains drawn from one sample of a study of T cells in Graves' hyperthyroidism and ophthalmopathy. TCRdb re-called the multiplex PCR reads with MiXCR, one entry per CDR3 protein. The sample comprises around 580,000 distinct CDR3 sequences, approximately 15% of which are singletons, and about 18% rests with the top ten. Sequencing input: blood. These receptors were obtained from a woman younger than 30 with Graves' hyperthyroidism. The CDR3 runs from the conserved cysteine through the conserved F or W. A D gene is named only where the DNA matches it firmly. For some rows the clone size is stated as once, few or many, or as a class when expanded; others skip it.

14	TRBV12-3/TRBV12-4	TRBD1	TRBJ1-1	many	TGTGCCAGCAGTCCAGGGACAGGGTACACTGAAGCTTTCTTT	CASSPGTGYTEAFF
16	TRBV20-1	TRBD2	TRBJ2-7	many	TGCAGTGCTCCGTATACCCGAGGAGCGGGAGGTTACGAGCAGTACTTC	CSAPYTRGAGGYEQYF
17	TRBV5-1	TRBD2	TRBJ2-3	-	TGCGCCAGCAGCTACCAGGGACTAGCGGCCACCACAGATACGCAGTATTTT	CASSYQGLAATTDTQYF
12	TRBV10-2	-	TRBJ1-2	-	TGCGCCAGCACGACAGGCGACTATGGCTACACCTTC	CASTTGDYGYTF
15	TRBV20-1	TRBD1	TRBJ1-3	many	TGCAGTGCTAGAGGGGACAGGGGCTCTGGAAACACCATATATTTT	CSARGDRGSGNTIYF
14	TRBV20-1	-	TRBJ1-5	few	TGCAGTGCCATCCGACCATTTAGCAATCAGCCCCAGCATTTT	CSAIRPFSNQPQHF
15	TRBV7-9	-	TRBJ2-7	-	TGTGCCAGCAGCTTGTGGCAGGGGAGCTCCTACGAGCAGTACTTC	CASSLWQGSSYEQYF
17	TRBV6-2/TRBV6-3	TRBD1	TRBJ1-2	many	TGTGCCAGCAGTTACTCGGTGAGGGGGCGCGCGGATTATGGCTACACCTTC	CASSYSVRGRADYGYTF
16	TRBV12-3/TRBV12-4	-	TRBJ1-3	few	TGTGCCAGCAGTTTAAGGGGGGCAGGCCTTGGAAACACCATATATTTT	CASSLRGAGLGNTIYF
14	TRBV19	TRBD1	TRBJ2-7	-	TGTGCCAGTTCCCCGGACAGGGGCTTCTACGAGCAGTACTTC	CASSPDRGFYEQYF
17	TRBV2	TRBD2	TRBJ2-1	-	TGTGCCAGCAGGCCCACGCGAGCGGGAGATACCTACAATGAGCAGTTCTTC	CASRPTRAGDTYNEQFF
17	TRBV7-8	-	TRBJ2-5	-	TGTGCCAGCAGCTTACTATCGGGCTTCCGTAATTGGGAGACCCAGTACTTC	CASSLLSGFRNWETQYF
24	TRBV12-3/TRBV12-4	TRBD2	TRBJ2-5	-	TGTGCCAGCAGTTTCGCCCCCTTTCTAGCGGGATGGAAGGCGATCAGGATTGGTCGAGAGACCCAGTACTTC	CASSFAPFLAGWKAIRIGRETQYF
11	TRBV2	-	TRBJ1-4	few	TGTGCCAGCATGGGCTGGGCAAAACTGTTTTTT	CASMGWAKLFF
15	TRBV11-2	TRBD1	TRBJ1-4	many	TGTGCCAGCAGCCTCAAACAGGGGGGGAATGAAAAACTGTTTTTT	CASSLKQGGNEKLFF
14	TRBV18	TRBD1	TRBJ2-7	few	TGTGCCAGCTCACCGAGGACAGGGTACAACGAGCAGTACTTC	CASSPRTGYNEQYF
16	TRBV20-1	TRBD2	TRBJ2-3	many	TGCAGTGCTAGAGTTGCTAGCGGGGGCCAGACAGATACGCAGTATTTT	CSARVASGGQTDTQYF
14	TRBV6-2/TRBV6-3	TRBD2	TRBJ2-3	many	TGTGCCAGCAGTTACGGGACTAGCGCAGATACGCAGTATTTT	CASSYGTSADTQYF
15	TRBV2	-	TRBJ1-5	-	TGTGTCAGCAGTGAAGTCAGGGGAAGCAATCAGCCCCAGCATTTT	CVSSEVRGSNQPQHF
11	TRBV3-1	TRBD1	TRBJ2-5	few	TGTGCCAGCAGCCGTGACAGGGGCCTGTACTTC	CASSRDRGLYF
10	TRBV2	-	TRBJ2-1	-	TGTGCCAGCAGCGGAAATGAGCGGTTCTTC	CASSGNERFF
13	TRBV11-2	-	TRBJ2-7	many	TGTGCCAGCAGCTTTCGATTTTCCTACGAGCAGTACTTC	CASSFRFSYEQYF